The 20 T cell receptor beta chains in this list originate from one sample, sequenced in a study of response to subunit inactivated influenza vaccine. TCRdb reprocessed the RT-PCR reads via MiXCR and lists one record per CDR3 protein. Of more than 400,000 distinct CDR3 sequences detected, approximately 11% appear once; the ten largest clones hold 9.5% to 15%. The sample was PBMCs from blood, taken 40 to 50 days after vaccination. These receptors originate from a middle-aged man who received an inactivated influenza vaccine.

The rearrangement uses TRBV10-1 and TRBJ2-3; D unresolved. V lost 4 bases to trimming and J lost 2 bases, with 7 bases between them. The CDR3 has 13 residues. The germline gives CDR1 WNHNN, CDR2 SYGVQD (reference sequence). CDR3 loop: CASSGDPTDTQYF. Here the CDR3 DNA reads TGCGCCAGCAGTGGGGATCCCACAGATACGCAGTATTTT.

J is TRBJ2-3 and V is TRBV7-2, with 10 bases aligning to TRBD2. Per germline, CDR1 SGHTA and CDR2 FQGNSA. The CDR3 covers 16 residues. V dropped 2 bases and J dropped 3; count of bases not matched to a gene: 5. The CDR3 is CASSLSPSGGTDTQYF. CDR3 DNA sequence: TGTGCCAGCAGCTTATCGCCTAGCGGGGGTACAGATACGCAGTATTTT.

The rearrangement links TRBV27 to TRBJ2-1; perhaps TRBD2 as D (6 bases). V lost 3 bases and J 6 bases, leaving 12 bases between the germline ends. This CDR3 comprises 14 residues. Germline V gene sequence: CDR1 MNHEY, CDR2 SMNVEV (reference sequence). The CDR3: CASSLGGVPNEQFF. The CDR3 nucleotides are TGTGCCAGCAGTTTGGGCGGGGTCCCCAATGAGCAGTTCTTC.

The chain uses TRBV15 and TRBJ2-3; 10 bases match TRBD1. The CDR3 loop spans 15 amino acids. V gave up 1 base and J gave up 4 bases; unmatched junction bases: 2. CDR1 LNHNV and CDR2 YYDKDF come from the germline V gene (reference sequence). As DNA, the CDR3 is TGTGCCACCAGCAGAGGGGACAGGGGTGCAGATACGCAGTATTTT. It yields the protein CATSRGDRGADTQYF.

V usage is TRBV20-1 and J usage is TRBJ2-2; the D call may be TRBD1 or TRBD2 (5 bases each). Germline lookup yields CDR1 DFQATT and CDR2 SNEGSKA (reference sequence). V dropped 3 bases and J dropped 6 bases, with 14 bases sitting between them. The CDR3 sequence is 14 residues long. This CDR3 reads CSARGVKSSGELFF. The CDR3, as DNA: TGCAGTGCTAGGGGGGTCAAATCATCCGGGGAGCTGTTTTTT.

With respect to this clonotype: A much larger clone differs from this one at a single base, so this may be a read error. This chain links TRBV4-3 with TRBJ2-1, with D perhaps TRBD2 (5 bases). This CDR3 region has 17 residues. Germline-derived CDR1 and CDR2 are LGHNA and YSLEER. In DNA form, the CDR3 reads TGCGCCACCAGCCAAGATAAATTCGAGGGAGAGTACAATGAGCAGTTCTTC. It yields the protein CATSQDKFEGEYNEQFF.

The gene calls are TRBV20-1 and TRBJ2-7; D could derive from TRBD1 or TRBD2 (5 bases each). V lost 0 bases and J 0 bases, leaving 21 bases between the germline ends. CDR3 length: 18 amino acids. Germline CDR1 DFQATT, CDR2 SNEGSKA (reference sequence). The CDR3: CSARDDGTTGLTSYEQYF. CDR3 sequence (DNA): TGCAGTGCTAGAGATGATGGGACGACGGGGCTTACCTCCTACGAGCAGTACTTC.

This clonotype occurred a few times. The rearrangement links TRBV12-3 or TRBV12-4 to TRBJ2-1; D gene uncertain. The CDR3 extends over 13 amino acids. Trimming removed 3 bases from V and 5 bases from J, with 8 bases in between. In DNA, the CDR3 is TGTGCCAGCAGTTTCGGCGGAGACAATGAGCAGTTCTTC. Amino acid sequence: CASSFGGDNEQFF.

The table lists this clonotype with a few counts. This chain uses TRBV4-2 with TRBJ1-2; no clear D. Germline CDR1 is LGHNA and CDR2 is YNFKEQ. The CDR3 consists of 14 residues. Trimming took off 0 bases at V and 4 bases at J, with 9 bases between the two ends. In nucleotides, the CDR3 is TGTGCCAGCAGCCAAGACGGCAGACCCTATGGCTACACCTTC. This encodes CASSQDGRPYGYTF.

The gene calls are TRBV7-2 and TRBJ2-1; 8 positions agree with TRBD1. V gave up 6 bases and J gave up 12 bases; unmatched junction bases: 16. This CDR3 has 15 residues. Per germline, CDR1 SGHTA and CDR2 FQGNSA. The CDR3 DNA is TGTGCCAGCAGTCTGGACAGGGTTTCCCCAACATCGCAGTTCTTC. Its translation is CASSLDRVSPTSQFF.

CDR3 DNA: TGCAGCGTGGGGGGGGACTATGGCTACACCTTC. This codes for CSVGGDYGYTF. The J gene is TRBJ1-2, the V gene TRBV29-1, with D possibly being TRBD1 (5 bases). V lost 6 bases to trimming and J lost 3 bases, with 8 bases between them. This CDR3 spans 11 amino acids. Germline CDR1 reads SQVTM; CDR2 reads ANQGSEA.

A few counts support this clonotype. The gene calls are TRBV29-1 and TRBJ2-3; 14 bases align to TRBD2. The V gene end was trimmed by 3 bases and the J gene end by 3 bases; junction bases not matched to a gene: 11. The CDR3 is made up of 18 amino acids. Germline CDR1 and CDR2: SQVTM and ANQGSEA. The chain's CDR3 is CSVDNPSGTSGRTDTQYF. Written as DNA, the CDR3 is TGCAGCGTTGATAATCCCTCCGGGACTAGCGGGAGAACAGATACGCAGTATTTT.

The rearrangement joins TRBV7-2 to TRBJ2-3; D unclear. This CDR3 is built from 13 residues. Trimming shortened V by 5 bases and J by 5 bases, and 11 bases separated the two germline ends. Germline V lookup: CDR1 SGHTA, CDR2 FQGNSA. The CDR3 reads CASSNHGIDTQYF. The CDR3 nucleotides are TGTGCCAGCAGCAACCATGGCATAGATACGCAGTATTTT.

This clonotype was found many times. The chain recombines TRBV20-1 with TRBJ1-3; D is undetermined. The V and J ends lost 1 base and 4 bases respectively, with 11 bases between them. Looked up from germline, CDR1 is DFQATT and CDR2 is SNEGSKA (reference sequence). CDR3 length: 14 residues. CDR3 coding DNA: TGCAGTGCTAGAGTGGCTTTGGGAGGAAACACCATATATTTT. Translated, it gives CSARVALGGNTIYF.

This clonotype was seen a few times. The rearrangement joins TRBV28 to TRBJ2-3; 7 nucleotides line up with TRBD2. The CDR3 spans 16 residues. The V gene's germline CDR1 is MDHEN and CDR2 SYDVKM. V shed 2 bases and J 6 bases; nucleotides not matched to a gene: 11. CDR3: CASSLLSRRGWDTQYF. The CDR3 DNA sequence: TGTGCCAGCAGTTTACTATCGAGGCGGGGGTGGGATACGCAGTATTTT. Combining the CDR3 with reference TRBV28 and TRBJ2-3 gives the whole variable domain DVKVTQSSRYLVKRTGEKVFLECVQDMDHENMFWYRQDPGLGLRLIYFSYDVKMKEKGDIPEGYSVSREKKERFSLILESASTNQTSMYLCASSLLSRRGWDTQYFGPGTRLTVL.

The rearrangement uses TRBV27 and TRBJ2-5; 9 bases are a match to TRBD2. J lost 4 bases, V lost 5 bases, and 5 bases had no gene match. This CDR3 is 14 amino acids long. Per germline, CDR1 MNHEY and CDR2 SMNVEV (reference sequence). CDR3: CASSKLGLAETQYF. The CDR3 nucleotides read TGTGCCAGCAGTAAATTGGGACTAGCAGAGACCCAGTACTTC.

The CDR3, as DNA: TGTGCCAGCAGCCAAGAAAGGCGGGGGGAGGAGACCCAGTACTTC. Its protein product is CASSQERRGEETQYF. The chain couples TRBV4-2 to TRBJ2-5; 8 bases line up with TRBD2. The V gene's germline CDR1 is LGHNA and CDR2 YNFKEQ. With V trimmed by 0 bases and J by 5 bases, 5 bases remained unmatched. The CDR3 length is 15 residues.

This clonotype was seen at least ten times. The chain is built from TRBV6-1 and TRBJ1-1, with D unclear. V lost 6 bases and J lost 0, with 8 bases in between. The CDR3 contains 13 residues. CDR1 and CDR2 (germline): MNHNS, SASEGT. The CDR3 sequence is CASRRSMNTEAFF. DNA for the CDR3: TGTGCCAGCAGGCGGTCGATGAACACTGAAGCTTTCTTT.

The J gene is TRBJ1-5, the V gene TRBV20-1; D remains ambiguous. V was trimmed by 0 bases and J by 3 bases, leaving 6 bases between them. There are 13 residues in the CDR3. The germline gives CDR1 DFQATT, CDR2 SNEGSKA (reference sequence). The CDR3 region has the DNA TGCAGTGCTAGAGATCGACCCAATCAGCCCCAGCATTTT. Amino acids: CSARDRPNQPQHF.

In its sample, this clonotype was seen many times. The chain links TRBV12-3 or TRBV12-4 to TRBJ2-2; the match to TRBD1 covers 8 bases. The CDR3 consists of 16 residues. With 5 bases clipped from V and 5 bases from J, the junction kept 10 bases outside the gene matches. CDR3 in amino acids: CASSQLRDRRTGELFF. The CDR3 bases are TGTGCCAGCAGTCAGCTACGGGACAGGAGAACCGGGGAGCTGTTTTTT.